This T cell receptor (beta chain) was profiled in a study of shared clonotypes between healthy human individuals. Study results and limitations: Rarefaction showed sorted-subset sequencing was incomplete despite large depth. Memory subsets generally showed lower estimated richness than naive subsets.

With respect to this clone: Its antigen is not known.

Trimming pared 1 base from V and 6 bases from J, leaving 6 bases between. In germline, CDR1 is SGDLS, CDR2 YYNGEE. The CDR3 totals 12 residues. Assay: immunoSEQ multiplex PCR; the TCRdb copy retains only in-frame clones and omits some. The sample records roughly 2.4 million clones, 90% to 97% being singletons. Sample: naive CD4+ T cells sorted from blood. The subset was: CD45RA+ positively selected. This chain joins TRBV9 and TRBJ2-3; D is unclear. The TCR sequence derives from a man aged 18 to 30 in good health. CDR3 sequence (DNA): TGTGCCAGCAGCGTAACTACGGATACGCAGTATTTT. Translating it yields CASSVTTDTQYF.